Reported below is one TCR beta chain. The junction differs from germline at one of its ends, possibly a read error. This sample was taken from a study of T-cell reconstitution after alpha-beta-depleted transplantation in children. The CDR3 covers 15 residues. The germline V gene encodes CDR1 SGHTA and CDR2 FQGNSA. Unique molecular identifiers were used to barcode this TCRbeta library. TCRdb re-analysed the PCR reads in MiXCR, keeping a single row per CDR3 protein. The table shows 90,000 to 100,000 distinct CDR3 sequences, with 12% occurring only once. The material was PBMCs from the stem cell graft donor, obtained from the stem cell graft. The chain uses TRBV7-2 and TRBJ2-3; 8 bases line up with TRBD2. The receptor's source is a human donor who donated a stem cell graft to a child with inherited bone marrow failure. In DNA form, the CDR3 reads TGTGCCAGCAGCCTCCGGGGGGGGAGCACATATACGCAGTATTTT. Its protein is CASSLRGGSTYTQYF.